These T cell receptor beta chains were read from a single sample in a study of blood T cell repertoires in COVID-19. The repertoire was sequenced with immunoSEQ multiplex PCR; TCRdb's copy has only in-frame clones and lacks some. The data show fewer than 500,000 clones, 85% to 90% seen once. Sequences were obtained from peripheral blood. These receptors all stem from a young man with COVID-19, enrolled during active disease. The CDR3 runs from the conserved cysteine through the conserved F or W. The order of the fields is V gene, D gene, clone size, J gene, CDR3 DNA, CDR3 protein. The D gene is left open where the match is weak. Part of the rows lack a size; the others show once, few, many or a class for expanded clones.

>TRBV9|.|.|TRBJ1-1
TGTGCCAGCAGCGTAGCCCTACCGGGGACCGACCCCAGGGGCACTGAAGCTTTCTTT
CASSVALPGTDPRGTEAFF
>TRBV6-5|TRBD1|.|TRBJ2-2
TGTGCCAGCAGGACGGACAGGGGCCACACCGGGGAGCTGTTTTTT
CASRTDRGHTGELFF
>TRBV5-4|TRBD2|.|TRBJ2-2
TGTGCCAGCAGCCAAGGACTAGCGGGGCATAACGGGGAGCTGTTTTTT
CASSQGLAGHNGELFF
>TRBV7-2|TRBD1|.|TRBJ1-4
TGTGCCAGCAGCTTGGGACAGAATGAAAAACTGTTTTTT
CASSLGQNEKLFF
>TRBV28|.|.|TRBJ1-4
TGTGCCAGCAGCCCGATCGGTCCTGAGGATGAAAAACTGTTTTTT
CASSPIGPEDEKLFF
>TRBV3-1/TRBV3-2|TRBD2|.|TRBJ2-7
TGTGCCAGCACCATTTCCTCAGCGGGGGGGCACGAGCAGTACTTC
CASTISSAGGHEQYF
>TRBV2|TRBD2|.|TRBJ2-7
TGTGCCAGCAGTCACTCAGCGGGAGGGCCTAACGAGCAGTACTTC
CASSHSAGGPNEQYF
>TRBV13|TRBD2|.|TRBJ2-1
TGTGCCAGCAGCTCACTAGCGGCGGACTACAATGAGCAGTTCTTC
CASSSLAADYNEQFF
>TRBV18|.|.|TRBJ1-1
TGTGCCAGCTCACCGGGGACACTTGACACTGAAGCTTTCTTT
CASSPGTLDTEAFF
>TRBV29-1|.|.|TRBJ2-7
TGCAGCGGGAGCGGGCTAAGCTCCTACGAGCAGTACTTC
CSGSGLSSYEQYF
>TRBV5-4|TRBD1|.|TRBJ1-2
TGTGCCAGCAGCTTGCCGGGACAGGGGGCTGATGGCTACACCTTC
CASSLPGQGADGYTF
>TRBV7-6|TRBD2|.|TRBJ2-1
TGTGCCAGCAGCTTAGTTCCTAGCGGGAAGAATGAGCAGTTCTTC
CASSLVPSGKNEQFF
>TRBV3-1/TRBV3-2|.|.|TRBJ2-7
TGTGCCAGCAGCGTACTAGGAGGGGCTCCCTACGAGCAGTACTTC
CASSVLGGAPYEQYF
>TRBV3-1/TRBV3-2|.|.|TRBJ2-1
TGTGCCAGCAGCCCCAAAACGGGAGTAGGGCAGTTCTTC
CASSPKTGVGQFF
>TRBV18|TRBD1|once|TRBJ1-5
TGTGCCAGCTCATCAGGACAGGGTAGCAATCAGCCCCAGCATTTT
CASSSGQGSNQPQHF
>TRBV6-5|.|.|TRBJ1-4
TGTGCCAGCAGGTTTACAGAAACTAATGAAAAACTGTTTTTT
CASRFTETNEKLFF
>TRBV2|TRBD1|.|TRBJ2-7
TGTGCCAGCCGAGGACAGGCCACAACAGAGCAGTACTTC
CASRGQATTEQYF